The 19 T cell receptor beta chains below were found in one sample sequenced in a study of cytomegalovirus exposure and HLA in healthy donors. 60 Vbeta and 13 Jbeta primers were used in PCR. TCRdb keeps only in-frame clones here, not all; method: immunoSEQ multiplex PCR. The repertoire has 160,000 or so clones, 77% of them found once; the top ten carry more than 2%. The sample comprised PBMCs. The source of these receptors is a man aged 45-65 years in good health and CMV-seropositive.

The CDR3: CASGLGHAGQGLAFF. CDR3 coding DNA: TGTGCTAGTGGTTTGGGTCACGCGGGACAGGGGCTGGCTTTCTTT. The chain links TRBV12-5 to TRBJ1-1; TRBD1 matches 10 bases. The germline V gene encodes CDR1 LGHNT and CDR2 FRNRAP. V shed 1 base and J 11 bases; nucleotides not matched to a gene: 10. There are 15 residues in the CDR3.

The CDR3: CASGELSQGGGDGPNQETQYF. The CDR3 region has the DNA TGCGCCAGCGGGGAGCTTTCCCAGGGGGGTGGTGACGGGCCTAACCAAGAGACCCAGTACTTC. The V gene is TRBV10-2, the J gene TRBJ2-5; D is possibly TRBD1 (7 bases). The length of the CDR3 is 21 residues. Germline CDR1 and CDR2: WSHSY and SAAADI. The V end was cut by 8 bases, the J end by 0 bases, with 34 bases between.

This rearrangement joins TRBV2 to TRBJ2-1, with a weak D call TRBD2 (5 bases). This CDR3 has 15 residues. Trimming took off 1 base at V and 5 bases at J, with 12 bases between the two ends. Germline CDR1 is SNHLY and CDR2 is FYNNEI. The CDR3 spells CASSEVWGDHNEQFF. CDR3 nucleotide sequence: TGTGCCAGCAGTGAAGTATGGGGAGACCACAATGAGCAGTTCTTC.

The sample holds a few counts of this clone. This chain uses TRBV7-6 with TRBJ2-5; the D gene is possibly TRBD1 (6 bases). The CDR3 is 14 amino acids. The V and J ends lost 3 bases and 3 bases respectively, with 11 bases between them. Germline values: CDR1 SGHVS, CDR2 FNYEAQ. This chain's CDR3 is CASSFWTDEETQYF. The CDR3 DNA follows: TGTGCCAGCAGCTTCTGGACAGATGAAGAGACCCAGTACTTC.

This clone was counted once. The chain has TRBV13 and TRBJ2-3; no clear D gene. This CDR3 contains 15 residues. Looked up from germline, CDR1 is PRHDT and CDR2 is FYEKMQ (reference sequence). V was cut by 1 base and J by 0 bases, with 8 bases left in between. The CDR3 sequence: CASSLERFSTDTQYF. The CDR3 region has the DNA TGTGCCAGCAGCTTAGAACGGTTTAGCACAGATACGCAGTATTTT.

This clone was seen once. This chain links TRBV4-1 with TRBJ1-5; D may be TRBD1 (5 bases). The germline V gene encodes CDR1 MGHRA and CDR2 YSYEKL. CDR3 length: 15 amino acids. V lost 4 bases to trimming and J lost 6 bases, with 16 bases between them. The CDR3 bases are TGCGCCAGCAGCCCAAGTCGGGGGGATGGTCAGCCCCAGCATTTT. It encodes CASSPSRGDGQPQHF.

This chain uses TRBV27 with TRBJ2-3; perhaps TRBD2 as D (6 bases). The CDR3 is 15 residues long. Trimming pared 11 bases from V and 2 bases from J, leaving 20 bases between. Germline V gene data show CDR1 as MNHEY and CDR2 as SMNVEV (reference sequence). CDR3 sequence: CACSSVAALTDTQYF. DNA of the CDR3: TGTGCCTGCTCCTCGGTAGCGGCTCTCACAGATACGCAGTATTTT.

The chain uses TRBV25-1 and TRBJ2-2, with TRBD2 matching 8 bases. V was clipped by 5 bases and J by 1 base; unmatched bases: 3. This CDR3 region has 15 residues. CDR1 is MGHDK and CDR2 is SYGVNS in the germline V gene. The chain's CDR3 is CASSLAGGNTGELFF. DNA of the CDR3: TGTGCCAGCAGTCTAGCGGGTGGGAACACCGGGGAGCTGTTTTTT.

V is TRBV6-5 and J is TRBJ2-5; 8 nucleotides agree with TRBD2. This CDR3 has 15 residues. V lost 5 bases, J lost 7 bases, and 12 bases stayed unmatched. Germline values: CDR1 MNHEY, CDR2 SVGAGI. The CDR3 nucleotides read TGTGCCAGCAGTACTCTAGCGGGTGGTAGGGGGACCCAGTACTTC. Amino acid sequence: CASSTLAGGRGTQYF.

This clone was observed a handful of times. The CDR3 DNA sequence: TGTGCCAGCAGCCGTCGGACAGGGAGCACTGAAGCTTTCTTT. Residues: CASSRRTGSTEAFF. This rearrangement joins TRBV28 to TRBJ1-1, with 8 nucleotides matching TRBD1. The length of the CDR3 is 14 residues. Germline loops: CDR1 MDHEN, CDR2 SYDVKM. V was pared by 6 bases and J by 4 bases, with 7 bases of the junction left unmatched.

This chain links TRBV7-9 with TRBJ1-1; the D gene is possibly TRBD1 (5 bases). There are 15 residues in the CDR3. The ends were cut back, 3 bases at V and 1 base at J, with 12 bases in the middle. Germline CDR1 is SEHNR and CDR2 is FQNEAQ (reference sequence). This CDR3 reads CASSFPGGGNTEAFF. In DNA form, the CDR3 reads TGTGCCAGCAGCTTCCCCGGGGGGGGGAACACTGAAGCTTTCTTT.

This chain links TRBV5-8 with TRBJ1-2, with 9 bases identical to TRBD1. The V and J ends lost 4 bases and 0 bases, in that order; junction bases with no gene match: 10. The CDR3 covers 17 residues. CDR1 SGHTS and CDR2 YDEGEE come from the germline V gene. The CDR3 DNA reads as TGTGCCAGCAGCCTCCCCGGACAGGGGACCCCTAACTATGGCTACACCTTC. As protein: CASSLPGQGTPNYGYTF.

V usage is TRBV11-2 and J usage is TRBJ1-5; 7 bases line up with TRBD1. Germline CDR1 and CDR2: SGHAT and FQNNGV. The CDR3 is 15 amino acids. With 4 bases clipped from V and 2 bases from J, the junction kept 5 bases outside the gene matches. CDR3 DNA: TGTGCCAGCAGCTCAGAGGGGGCGGGCAATCAGCCCCAGCATTTT. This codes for CASSSEGAGNQPQHF.

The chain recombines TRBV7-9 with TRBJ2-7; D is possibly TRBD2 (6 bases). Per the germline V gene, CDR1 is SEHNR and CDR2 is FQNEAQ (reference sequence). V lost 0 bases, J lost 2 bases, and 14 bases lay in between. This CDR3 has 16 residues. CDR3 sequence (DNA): TGTGCCAGCAGCTTAGCCGGAGGGAGCAGGGCCTACGAGCAGTACTTC. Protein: CASSLAGGSRAYEQYF.

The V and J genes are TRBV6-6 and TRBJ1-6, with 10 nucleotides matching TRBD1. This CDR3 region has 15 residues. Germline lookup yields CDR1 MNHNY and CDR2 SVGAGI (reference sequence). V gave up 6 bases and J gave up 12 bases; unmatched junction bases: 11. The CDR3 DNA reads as TGTGCCAGCAGATCTCCGGGACAGGGGTTAGAACCCCTCCACTTT. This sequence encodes CASRSPGQGLEPLHF.

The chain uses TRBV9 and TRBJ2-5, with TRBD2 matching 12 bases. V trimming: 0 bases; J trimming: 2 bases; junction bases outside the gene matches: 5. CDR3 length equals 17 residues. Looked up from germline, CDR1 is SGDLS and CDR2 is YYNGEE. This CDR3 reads CASSVGLAGVGQETQYF. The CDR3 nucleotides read TGTGCCAGCAGCGTAGGACTAGCGGGGGTGGGTCAAGAGACCCAGTACTTC.

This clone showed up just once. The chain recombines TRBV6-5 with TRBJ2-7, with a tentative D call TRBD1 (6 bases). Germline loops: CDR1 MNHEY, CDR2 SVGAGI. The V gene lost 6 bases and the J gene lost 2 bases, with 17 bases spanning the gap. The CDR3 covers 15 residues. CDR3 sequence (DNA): TGTGCCAGCAGGGCTTATCGGGACATAGCCTACGAGCAGTACTTC. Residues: CASRAYRDIAYEQYF.

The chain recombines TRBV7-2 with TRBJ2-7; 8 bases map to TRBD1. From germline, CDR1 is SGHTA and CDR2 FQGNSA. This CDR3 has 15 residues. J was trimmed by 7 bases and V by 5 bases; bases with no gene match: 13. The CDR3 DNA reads TGTGCCAGCAGCCAGAGGGATAGGACAGGGACGGAGCAGTACTTC. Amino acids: CASSQRDRTGTEQYF.

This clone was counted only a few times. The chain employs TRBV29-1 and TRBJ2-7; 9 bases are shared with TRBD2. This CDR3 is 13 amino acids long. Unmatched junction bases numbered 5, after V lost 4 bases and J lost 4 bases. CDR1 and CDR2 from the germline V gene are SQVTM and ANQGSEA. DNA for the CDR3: TGCAGCGTTGTTCTAGCGGGGAGTTACGAGCAGTACTTC. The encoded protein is CSVVLAGSYEQYF.